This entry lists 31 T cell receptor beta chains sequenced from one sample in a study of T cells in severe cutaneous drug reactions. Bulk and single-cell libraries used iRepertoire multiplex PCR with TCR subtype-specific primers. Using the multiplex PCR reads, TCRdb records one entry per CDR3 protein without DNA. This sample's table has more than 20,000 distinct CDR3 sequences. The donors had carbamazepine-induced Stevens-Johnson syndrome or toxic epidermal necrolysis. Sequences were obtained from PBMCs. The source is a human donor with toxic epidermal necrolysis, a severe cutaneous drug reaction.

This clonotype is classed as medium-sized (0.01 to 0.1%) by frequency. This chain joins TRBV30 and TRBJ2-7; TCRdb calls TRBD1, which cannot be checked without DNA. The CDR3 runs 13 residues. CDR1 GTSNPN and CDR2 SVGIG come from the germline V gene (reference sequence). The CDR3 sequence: CAWSRGSAYEQYF. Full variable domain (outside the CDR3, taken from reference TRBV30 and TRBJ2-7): SQTIHQWPATLVQPVGSPLSLECTVEGTSNPNLYWYRQAAGRGLQLLFYSVGIGQISSEVPQNLSASRPQDRQFILSSKKLLLSDSGFYLCAWSRGSAYEQYFGPGTRLTVT.

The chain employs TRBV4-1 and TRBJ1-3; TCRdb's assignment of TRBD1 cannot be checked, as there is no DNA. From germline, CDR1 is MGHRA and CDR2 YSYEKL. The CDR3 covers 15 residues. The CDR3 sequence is CASSPTRHSGNTIYF.

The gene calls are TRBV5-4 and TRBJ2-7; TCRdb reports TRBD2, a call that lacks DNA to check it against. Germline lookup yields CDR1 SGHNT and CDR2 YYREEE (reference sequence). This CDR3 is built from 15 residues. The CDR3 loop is CASSLAGLAAYEQYF.

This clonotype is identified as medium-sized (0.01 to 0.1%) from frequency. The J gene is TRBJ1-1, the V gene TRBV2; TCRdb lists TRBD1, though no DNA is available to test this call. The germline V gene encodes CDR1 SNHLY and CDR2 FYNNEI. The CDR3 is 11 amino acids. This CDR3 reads CASTRTDSAFF.

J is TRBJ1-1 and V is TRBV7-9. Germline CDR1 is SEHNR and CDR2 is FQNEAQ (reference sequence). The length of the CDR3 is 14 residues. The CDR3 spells CASSALLGYTEAFF.

This CDR3 is CASSIRQGGRGNQPQHF. The chain combines TRBV19 with TRBJ1-5; TCRdb indicates TRBD1, and absent DNA this call remains unverified. Germline assignment: CDR1 LNHDA and CDR2 SQIVND (reference sequence). The CDR3 is 17 residues long.

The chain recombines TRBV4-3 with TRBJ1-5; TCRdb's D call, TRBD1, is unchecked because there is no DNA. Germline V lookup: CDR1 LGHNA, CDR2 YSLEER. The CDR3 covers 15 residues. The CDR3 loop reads CASSPARAGNQPQHF.

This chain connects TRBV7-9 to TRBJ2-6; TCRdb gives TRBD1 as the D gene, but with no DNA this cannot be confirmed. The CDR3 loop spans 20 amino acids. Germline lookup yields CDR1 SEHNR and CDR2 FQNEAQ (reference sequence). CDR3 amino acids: CASSLGLRTGTFSGANVLTF.

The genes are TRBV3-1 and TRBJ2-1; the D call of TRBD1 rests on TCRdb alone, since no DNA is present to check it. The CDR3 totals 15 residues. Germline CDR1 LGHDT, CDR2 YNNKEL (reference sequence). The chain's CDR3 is CASSQDRVTGNEQFF.

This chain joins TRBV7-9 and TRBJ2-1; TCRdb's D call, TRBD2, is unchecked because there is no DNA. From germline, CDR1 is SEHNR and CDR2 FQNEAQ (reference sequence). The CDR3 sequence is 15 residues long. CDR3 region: CASSSPWGRAHEQFF.

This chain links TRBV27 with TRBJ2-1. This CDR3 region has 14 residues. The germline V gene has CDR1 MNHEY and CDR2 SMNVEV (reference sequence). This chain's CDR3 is CASSLLFVSGEQFF.

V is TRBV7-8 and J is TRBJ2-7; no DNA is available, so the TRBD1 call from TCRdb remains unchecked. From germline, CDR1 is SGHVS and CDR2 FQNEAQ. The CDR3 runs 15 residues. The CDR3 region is CASSPQDRVKYEQYF.

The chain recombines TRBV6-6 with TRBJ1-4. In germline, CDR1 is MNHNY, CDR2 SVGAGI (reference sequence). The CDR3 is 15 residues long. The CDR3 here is CASSSAGSFDEKLFF.

The CDR3 is CSAALSNIQYF. The rearrangement links TRBV29-1 to TRBJ2-4. From germline, CDR1 is SQVTM and CDR2 ANQGSEA. The CDR3 runs 11 residues. Complete variable domain (other parts from reference TRBV29-1 and TRBJ2-4): SAVISQKPSRDICQRGTSLTIQCQVDSQVTMMFWYRQQPGQSLTLIATANQGSEATYESGFVIDKFPISRPNLTFSTLTVSNMSPEDSSIYLCSAALSNIQYFGAGTRLSVL.

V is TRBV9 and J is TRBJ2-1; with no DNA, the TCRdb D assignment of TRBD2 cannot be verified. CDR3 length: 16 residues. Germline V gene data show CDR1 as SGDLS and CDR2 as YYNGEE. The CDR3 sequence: CASSVEAAEGSNEQFF.

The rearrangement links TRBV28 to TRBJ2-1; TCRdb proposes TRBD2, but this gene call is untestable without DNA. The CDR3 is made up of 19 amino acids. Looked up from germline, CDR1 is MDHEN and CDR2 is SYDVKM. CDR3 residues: CASSFSRTSGRALYNEQFF.

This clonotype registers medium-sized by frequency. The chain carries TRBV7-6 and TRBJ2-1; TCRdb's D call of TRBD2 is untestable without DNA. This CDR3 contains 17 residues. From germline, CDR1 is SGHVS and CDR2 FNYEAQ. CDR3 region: CASSLGDGLAGAGEQFF.

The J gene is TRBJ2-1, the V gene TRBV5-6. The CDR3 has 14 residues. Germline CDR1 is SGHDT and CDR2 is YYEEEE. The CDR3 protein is CASSPWGSYNEQFF.

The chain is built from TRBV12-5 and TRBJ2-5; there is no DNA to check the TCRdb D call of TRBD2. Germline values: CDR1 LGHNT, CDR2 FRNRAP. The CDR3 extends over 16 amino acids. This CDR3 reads CASGSPSGHIQETQYF.

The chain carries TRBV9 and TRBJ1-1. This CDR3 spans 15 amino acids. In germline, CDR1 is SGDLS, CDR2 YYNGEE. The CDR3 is CASSDSRYMNTEAFF.

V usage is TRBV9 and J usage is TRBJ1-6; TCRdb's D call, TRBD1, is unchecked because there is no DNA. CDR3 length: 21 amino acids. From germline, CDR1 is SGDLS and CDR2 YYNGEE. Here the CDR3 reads CASSVVVLGTGALRLESPLHF.

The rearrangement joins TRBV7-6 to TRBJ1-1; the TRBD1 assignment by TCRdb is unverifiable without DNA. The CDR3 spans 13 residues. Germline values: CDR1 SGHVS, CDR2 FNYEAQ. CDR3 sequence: CASSSYRGPEAFF.

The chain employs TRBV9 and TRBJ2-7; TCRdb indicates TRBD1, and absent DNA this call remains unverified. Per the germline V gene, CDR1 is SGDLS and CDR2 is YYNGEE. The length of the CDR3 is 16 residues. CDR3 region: CASSGTVWTQTYEQYF.

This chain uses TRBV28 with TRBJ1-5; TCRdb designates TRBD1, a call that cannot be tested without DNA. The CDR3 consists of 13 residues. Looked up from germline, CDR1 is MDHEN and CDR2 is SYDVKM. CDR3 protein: CASHYREYQPQHF.

CDR3: CATSERGTYEQYF. This chain links TRBV24-1 with TRBJ2-7; TCRdb's D call, TRBD2, is unchecked because there is no DNA. Germline V lookup: CDR1 KGHDR, CDR2 SFDVKD. The CDR3 spans 13 residues.

CDR3 amino acids: CASSLGLTGAHHYGYTF. The genes are TRBV11-2 and TRBJ1-2; TCRdb designates TRBD1, a call that cannot be tested without DNA. Germline CDR1 is SGHAT and CDR2 is FQNNGV. The CDR3 sequence is 17 residues long.

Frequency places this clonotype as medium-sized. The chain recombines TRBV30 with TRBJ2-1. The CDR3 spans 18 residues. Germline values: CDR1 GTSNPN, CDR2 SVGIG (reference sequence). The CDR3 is CACSRAERDISSYNEQFF. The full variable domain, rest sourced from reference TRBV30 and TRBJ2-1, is SQTIHQWPATLVQPVGSPLSLECTVEGTSNPNLYWYRQAAGRGLQLLFYSVGIGQISSEVPQNLSASRPQDRQFILSSKKLLLSDSGFYLCACSRAERDISSYNEQFFGPGTRLTVL.

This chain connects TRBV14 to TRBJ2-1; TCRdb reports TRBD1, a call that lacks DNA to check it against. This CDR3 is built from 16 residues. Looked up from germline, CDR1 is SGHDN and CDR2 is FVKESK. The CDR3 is CASSPPGWDRYNEQFF.

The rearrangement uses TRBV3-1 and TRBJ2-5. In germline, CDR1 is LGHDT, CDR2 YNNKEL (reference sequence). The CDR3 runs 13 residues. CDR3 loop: CASSQYRLGTQYF.

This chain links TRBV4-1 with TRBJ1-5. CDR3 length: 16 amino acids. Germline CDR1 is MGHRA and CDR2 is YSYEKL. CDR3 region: CASSLLGGPSYQPQHF.

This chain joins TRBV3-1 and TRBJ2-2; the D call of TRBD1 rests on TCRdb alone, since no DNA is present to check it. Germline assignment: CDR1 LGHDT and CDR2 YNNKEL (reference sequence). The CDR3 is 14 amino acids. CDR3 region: CASSPQWGGRELFF.